This T cell receptor (beta chain) was retrieved from a study of PD-1 blockade in mismatch repair-deficient tumors. This clone was counted many times. Its specificity is unknown. Mismatch repair deficiency was confirmed in all patients, by PCR or immunohistochemistry. TCRs were sequenced from a few patients responding to pembrolizumab. TCRdb keeps only in-frame clones here, not all; method: immunoSEQ multiplex PCR. The data contain tens of thousands of clones, 81% of them singletons. Study findings and constraints: Tumor-resident clones, often undetectable pretreatment in blood, expanded then contracted after pembrolizumab.

The CDR3 has 14 residues. Trimming took off 0 bases at V and 3 bases at J, with 8 bases between the two ends. The V gene's germline CDR1 is SGHNT and CDR2 YENEEA. The specimen was peripheral blood, collected 12 weeks after starting pembrolizumab. The sequence was obtained from an adult with mismatch repair-deficient cancer. The chain employs TRBV11-3 and TRBJ1-1; TRBD1 is a possible D gene (6 bases). This chain's CDR3 is CASSLESGDTEAFF. In DNA form, the CDR3 reads TGTGCCAGCAGCTTAGAATCAGGGGACACTGAAGCTTTCTTT.